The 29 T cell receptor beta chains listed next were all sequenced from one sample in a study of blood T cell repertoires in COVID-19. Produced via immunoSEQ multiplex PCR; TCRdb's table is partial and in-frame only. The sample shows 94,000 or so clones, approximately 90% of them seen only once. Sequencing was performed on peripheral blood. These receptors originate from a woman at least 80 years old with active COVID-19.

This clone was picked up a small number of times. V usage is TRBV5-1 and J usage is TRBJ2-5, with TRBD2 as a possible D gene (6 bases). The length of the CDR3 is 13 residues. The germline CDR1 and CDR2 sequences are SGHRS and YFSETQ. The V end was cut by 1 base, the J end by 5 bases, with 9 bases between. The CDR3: CASSLLLAETQYF. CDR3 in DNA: TGCGCCAGCAGCTTGTTGCTAGCGGAGACCCAGTACTTC. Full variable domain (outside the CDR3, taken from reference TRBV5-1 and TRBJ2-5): KAGVTQTPRYLIKTRGQQVTLSCSPISGHRSVSWYQQTPGQGLQFLFEYFSETQRNKGNFPGRFSGRQFSNSRSEMNVSTLELGDSALYLCASSLLLAETQYFGPGTRLLVL.

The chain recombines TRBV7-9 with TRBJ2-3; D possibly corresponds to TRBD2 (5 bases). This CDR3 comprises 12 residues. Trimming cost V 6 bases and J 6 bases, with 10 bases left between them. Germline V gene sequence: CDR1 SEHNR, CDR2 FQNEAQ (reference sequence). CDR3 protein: CASSLSGDTQYF. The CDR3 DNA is TGTGCCAGCAGTCTCTCGGGGGATACGCAGTATTTT.

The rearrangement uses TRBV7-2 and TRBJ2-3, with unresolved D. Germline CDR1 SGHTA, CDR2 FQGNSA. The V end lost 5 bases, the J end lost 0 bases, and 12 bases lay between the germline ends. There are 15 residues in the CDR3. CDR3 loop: CASSTPRSSTDTQYF. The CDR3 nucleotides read TGTGCCAGCAGCACCCCGCGATCTAGCACAGATACGCAGTATTTT.

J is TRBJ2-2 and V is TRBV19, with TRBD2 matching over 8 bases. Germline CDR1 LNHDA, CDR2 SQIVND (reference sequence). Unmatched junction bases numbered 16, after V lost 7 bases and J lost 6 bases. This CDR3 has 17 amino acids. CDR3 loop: CASITDPQREISGELFF. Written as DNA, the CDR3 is TGTGCCAGTATTACTGACCCCCAGCGGGAGATATCCGGGGAGCTGTTTTTT.

CDR3 region: CAWTYKPSGRGTDTQYF. CDR3 bases: TGTGCCTGGACCTATAAACCTAGCGGGAGAGGTACAGATACGCAGTATTTT. This chain links TRBV30 with TRBJ2-3, with 10 bases identical to TRBD2. V gave up 4 bases and J gave up 3 bases; unmatched junction bases: 13. Per germline, CDR1 GTSNPN and CDR2 SVGIG (reference sequence). The CDR3 covers 17 residues.

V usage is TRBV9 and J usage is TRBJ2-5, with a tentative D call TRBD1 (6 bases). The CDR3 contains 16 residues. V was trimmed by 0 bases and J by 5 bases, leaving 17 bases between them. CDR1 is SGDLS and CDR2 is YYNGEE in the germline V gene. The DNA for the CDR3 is TGTGCCAGCAGCGTAGTCGGAAAACAGGGCTTGGAGACCCAGTACTTC. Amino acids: CASSVVGKQGLETQYF.

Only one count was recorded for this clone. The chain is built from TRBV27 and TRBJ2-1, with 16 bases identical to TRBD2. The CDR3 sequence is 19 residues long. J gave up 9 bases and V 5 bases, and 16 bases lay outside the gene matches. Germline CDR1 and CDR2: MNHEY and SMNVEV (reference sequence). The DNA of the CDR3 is TGTGCCAGCAGTCCAGGGACTAGCGGGAGGGCCGTCTGGGGTTTTGAGCAGTTCTTC. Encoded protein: CASSPGTSGRAVWGFEQFF.

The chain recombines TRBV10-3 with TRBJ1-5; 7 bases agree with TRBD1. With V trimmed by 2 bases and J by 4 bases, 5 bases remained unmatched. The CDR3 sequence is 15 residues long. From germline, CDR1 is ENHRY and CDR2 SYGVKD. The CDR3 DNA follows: TGTGCCATCAGTGAGACAGACAGGGATAATCAGCCCCAGCATTTT. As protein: CAISETDRDNQPQHF.

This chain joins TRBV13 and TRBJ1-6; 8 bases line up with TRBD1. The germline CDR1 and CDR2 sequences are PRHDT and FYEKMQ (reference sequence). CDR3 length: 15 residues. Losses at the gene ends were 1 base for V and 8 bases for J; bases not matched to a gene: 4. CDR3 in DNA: TGTGCCAGCAGCTTAGATGGGACAGGAGATTCACCCCTCCACTTT. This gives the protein CASSLDGTGDSPLHF.

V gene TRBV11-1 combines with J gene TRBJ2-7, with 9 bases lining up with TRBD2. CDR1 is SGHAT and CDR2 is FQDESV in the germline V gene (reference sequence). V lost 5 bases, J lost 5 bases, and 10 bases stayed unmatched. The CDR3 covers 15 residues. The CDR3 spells CASSRRAGGTNEQYF. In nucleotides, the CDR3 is TGTGCCAGCAGCCGGCGGGCGGGAGGGACCAACGAGCAGTACTTC.

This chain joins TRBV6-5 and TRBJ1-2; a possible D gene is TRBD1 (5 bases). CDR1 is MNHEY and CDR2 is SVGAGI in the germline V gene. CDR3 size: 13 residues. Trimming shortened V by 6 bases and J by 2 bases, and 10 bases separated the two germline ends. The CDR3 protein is CASRGGSNYGYTF. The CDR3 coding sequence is TGTGCCAGCAGGGGGGGGTCCAACTATGGCTACACCTTC.

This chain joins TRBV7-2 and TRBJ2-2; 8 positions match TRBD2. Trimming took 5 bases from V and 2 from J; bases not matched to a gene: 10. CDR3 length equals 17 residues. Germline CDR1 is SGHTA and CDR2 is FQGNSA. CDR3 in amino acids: CASSQIFGLANTGELFF. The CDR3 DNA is TGTGCCAGCAGCCAAATATTCGGACTAGCAAACACCGGGGAGCTGTTTTTT.

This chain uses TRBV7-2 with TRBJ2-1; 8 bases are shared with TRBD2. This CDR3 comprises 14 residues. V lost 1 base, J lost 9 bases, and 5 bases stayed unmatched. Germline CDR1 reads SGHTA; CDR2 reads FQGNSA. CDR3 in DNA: TGTGCCAGCAGCTTAGGGGGACTAGTTGGTGAGCAGTTCTTC. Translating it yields CASSLGGLVGEQFF. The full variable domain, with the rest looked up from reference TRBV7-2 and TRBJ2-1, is GAGVSQSPSNKVTEKGKDVELRCDPISGHTALYWYRQSLGQGLEFLIYFQGNSAPDKSGLPSDRFSAERTGGSVSTLTIQRTQQEDSAVYLCASSLGGLVGEQFFGPGTRLTVL.

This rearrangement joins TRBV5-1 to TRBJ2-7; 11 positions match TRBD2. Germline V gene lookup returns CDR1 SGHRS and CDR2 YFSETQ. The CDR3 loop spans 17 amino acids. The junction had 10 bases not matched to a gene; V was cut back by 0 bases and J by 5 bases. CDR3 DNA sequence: TGCGCCAGCAGCTTGGGGCTAGCGGGAGGAGTCCGGGACGAGCAGTACTTC. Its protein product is CASSLGLAGGVRDEQYF.

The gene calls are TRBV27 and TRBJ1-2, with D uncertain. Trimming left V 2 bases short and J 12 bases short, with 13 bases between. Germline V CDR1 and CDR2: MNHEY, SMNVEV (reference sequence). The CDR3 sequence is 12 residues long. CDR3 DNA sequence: TGTGCCAGCAGTTTACCCCGGGAAAGTAACACCTTC. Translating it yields CASSLPRESNTF.

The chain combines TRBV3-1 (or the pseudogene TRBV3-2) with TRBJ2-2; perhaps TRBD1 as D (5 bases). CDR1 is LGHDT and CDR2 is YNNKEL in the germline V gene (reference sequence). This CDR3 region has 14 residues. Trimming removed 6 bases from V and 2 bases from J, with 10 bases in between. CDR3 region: CASSPRTNTGELFF. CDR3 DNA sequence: TGTGCCAGCAGTCCTCGGACAAACACCGGGGAGCTGTTTTTT.

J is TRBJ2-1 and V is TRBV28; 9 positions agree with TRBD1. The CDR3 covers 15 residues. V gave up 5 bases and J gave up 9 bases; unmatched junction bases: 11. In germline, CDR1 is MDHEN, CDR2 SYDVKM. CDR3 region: CASSLTGTGPTEQFF. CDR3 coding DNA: TGTGCCAGCAGTCTCACCGGGACAGGGCCTACTGAGCAGTTCTTC. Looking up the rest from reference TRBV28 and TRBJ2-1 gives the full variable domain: DVKVTQSSRYLVKRTGEKVFLECVQDMDHENMFWYRQDPGLGLRLIYFSYDVKMKEKGDIPEGYSVSREKKERFSLILESASTNQTSMYLCASSLTGTGPTEQFFGPGTRLTVL.

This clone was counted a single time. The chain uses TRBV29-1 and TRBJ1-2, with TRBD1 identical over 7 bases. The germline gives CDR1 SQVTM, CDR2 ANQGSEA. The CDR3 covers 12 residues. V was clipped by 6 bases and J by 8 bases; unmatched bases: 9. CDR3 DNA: TGCAGCGTAGACGGACAGGAGGGAGGCTACACCTTC. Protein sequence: CSVDGQEGGYTF.

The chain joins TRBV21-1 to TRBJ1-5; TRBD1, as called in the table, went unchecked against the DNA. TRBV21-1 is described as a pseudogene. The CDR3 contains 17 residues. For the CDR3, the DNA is TGTGCCAGCAGCAAAGTCCGGGGACAGGGCTTGAATCAGCCCCAGCATTTT. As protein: CASSKVRGQGLNQPQHF.

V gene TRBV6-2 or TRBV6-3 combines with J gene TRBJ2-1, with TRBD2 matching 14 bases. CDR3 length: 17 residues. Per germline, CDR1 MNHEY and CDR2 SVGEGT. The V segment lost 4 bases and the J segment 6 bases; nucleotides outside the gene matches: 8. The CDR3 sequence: CASSSTSGRADRNEQFF. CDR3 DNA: TGTGCCAGCAGTTCGACTAGCGGGAGGGCCGATCGCAATGAGCAGTTCTTC.

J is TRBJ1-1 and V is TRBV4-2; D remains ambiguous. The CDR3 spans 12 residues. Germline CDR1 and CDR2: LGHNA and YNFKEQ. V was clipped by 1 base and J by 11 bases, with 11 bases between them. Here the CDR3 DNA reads TGTGCCAGCAGCCAAGTTAGGACTAGGGCTTTCTTT. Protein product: CASSQVRTRAFF.

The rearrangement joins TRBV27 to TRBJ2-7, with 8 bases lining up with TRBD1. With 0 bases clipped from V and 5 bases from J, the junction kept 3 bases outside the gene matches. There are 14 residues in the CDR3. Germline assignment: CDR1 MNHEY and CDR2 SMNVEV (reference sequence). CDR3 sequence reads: CASSLSQGAHEQYF. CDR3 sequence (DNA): TGTGCCAGCAGTTTATCCCAGGGGGCCCACGAGCAGTACTTC.

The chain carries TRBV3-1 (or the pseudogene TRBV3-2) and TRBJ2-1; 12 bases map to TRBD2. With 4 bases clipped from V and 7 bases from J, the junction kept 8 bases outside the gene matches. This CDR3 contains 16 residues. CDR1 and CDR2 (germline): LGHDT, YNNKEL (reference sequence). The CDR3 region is CASSLRTSGKKNEQFF. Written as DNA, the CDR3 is TGTGCCAGCAGCCTTCGGACTAGCGGGAAAAAAAATGAGCAGTTCTTC.

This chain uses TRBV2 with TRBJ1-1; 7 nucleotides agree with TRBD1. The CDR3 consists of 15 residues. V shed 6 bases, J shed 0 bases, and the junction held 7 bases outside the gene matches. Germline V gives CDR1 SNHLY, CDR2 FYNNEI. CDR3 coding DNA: TGTGCCAGCAGGAGAGGGACAGCCATGAACACTGAAGCTTTCTTT. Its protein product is CASRRGTAMNTEAFF. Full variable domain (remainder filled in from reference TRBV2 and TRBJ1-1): EPEVTQTPSHQVTQMGQEVILRCVPISNHLYFYWYRQILGQKVEFLVSFYNNEISEKSEIFDDQFSVERPDGSNFTLKIRSTKLEDSAMYFCASRRGTAMNTEAFFGQGTRLTVV.

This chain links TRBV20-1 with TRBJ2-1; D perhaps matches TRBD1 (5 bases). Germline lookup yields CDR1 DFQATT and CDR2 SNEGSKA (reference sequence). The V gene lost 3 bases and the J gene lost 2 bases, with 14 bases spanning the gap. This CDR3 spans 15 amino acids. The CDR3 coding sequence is TGCAGTGCTAGTTGGGGCCTAGAGACCTACAATGAGCAGTTCTTC. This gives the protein CSASWGLETYNEQFF.

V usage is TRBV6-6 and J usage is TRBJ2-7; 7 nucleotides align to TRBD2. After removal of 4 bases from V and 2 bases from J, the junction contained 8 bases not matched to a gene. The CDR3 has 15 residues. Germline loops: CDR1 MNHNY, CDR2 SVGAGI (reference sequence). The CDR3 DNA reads TGTGCCAGCAGTTTCTATTTAGCGGGTGCCTACGAGCAGTACTTC. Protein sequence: CASSFYLAGAYEQYF.

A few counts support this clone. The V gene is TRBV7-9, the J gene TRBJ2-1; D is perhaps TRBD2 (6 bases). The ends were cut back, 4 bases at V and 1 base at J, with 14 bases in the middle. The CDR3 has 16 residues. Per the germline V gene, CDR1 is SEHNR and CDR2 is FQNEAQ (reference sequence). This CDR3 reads CASSSLGRGSYNEQFF. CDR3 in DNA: TGTGCCAGCAGCTCCCTTGGGCGGGGATCCTACAATGAGCAGTTCTTC.

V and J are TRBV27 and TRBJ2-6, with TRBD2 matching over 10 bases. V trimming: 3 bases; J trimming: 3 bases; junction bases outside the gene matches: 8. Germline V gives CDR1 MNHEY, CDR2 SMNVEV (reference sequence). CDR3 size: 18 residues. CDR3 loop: CASSFSLAGVGGANVLTF. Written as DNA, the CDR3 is TGTGCCAGCAGTTTCTCTCTAGCGGGAGTTGGTGGGGCCAACGTCCTGACTTTC.

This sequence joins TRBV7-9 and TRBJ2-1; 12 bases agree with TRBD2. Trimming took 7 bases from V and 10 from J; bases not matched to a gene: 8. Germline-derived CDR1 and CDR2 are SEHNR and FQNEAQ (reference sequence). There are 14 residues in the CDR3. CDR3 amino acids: CASTPGLAGEEQFF. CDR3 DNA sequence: TGTGCCAGCACCCCGGGACTAGCGGGTGAAGAGCAGTTCTTC.